This paragraph reports one TCR beta chain. No antigen is known for it. The sample is drawn from a study of beta chain features in type 1 diabetes. About the study: Age and gender were similar between patients and healthy donors, as were cell yields.

Whole-study results and caveats: Healthy donors had naive, central memory and Treg TCRB repertoires that appeared less similar than those seen among patients. Across all four CD4+ subsets, people with type 1 diabetes showed modestly shorter TCRB CDR3s.

The whole isolated RNA underwent reverse transcription, so sequencing captured expressed TCRB transcripts. TCRdb's table, derived via immunoSEQ multiplex PCR, lists solely in-frame clones and lacks some. The sample contains around 250,000 clones, roughly 14% of which appear only once. This receptor was identified in a man aged 30-40 years with type 1 diabetes. The sample taken for sequencing was naive CD4+ T cells from blood.

The DNA of the CDR3 is TGTGCCAGCAGCTCCCACAGGAATCAGCCCCAGCATTTT. This sequence encodes CASSSHRNQPQHF. This chain links TRBV13 with TRBJ1-5; tentative D call: TRBD1 (5 bases). CDR1 PRHDT and CDR2 FYEKMQ come from the germline V gene (reference sequence). CDR3 size: 13 residues. The germline V and J ends were trimmed by 4 bases and 4 bases, with 8 bases remaining between them.